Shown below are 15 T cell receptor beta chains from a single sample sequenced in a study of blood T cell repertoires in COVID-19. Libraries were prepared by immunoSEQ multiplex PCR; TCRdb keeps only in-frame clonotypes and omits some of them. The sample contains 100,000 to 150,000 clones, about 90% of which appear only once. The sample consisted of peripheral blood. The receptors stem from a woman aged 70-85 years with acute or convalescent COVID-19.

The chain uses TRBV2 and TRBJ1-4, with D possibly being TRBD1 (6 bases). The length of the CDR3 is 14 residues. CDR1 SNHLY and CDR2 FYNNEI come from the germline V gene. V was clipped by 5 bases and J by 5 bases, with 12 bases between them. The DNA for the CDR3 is TGTGCCAGCAGTAAACAGGGTCCCAATGAAAAACTGTTTTTT. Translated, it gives CASSKQGPNEKLFF.

CDR3 residues: CASSQDLTGTRTGELFF. The CDR3 nucleotides are TGTGCCAGCAGCCAAGATCTGACAGGGACGAGGACCGGGGAGCTGTTTTTT. The rearrangement uses TRBV3-1 (or the pseudogene TRBV3-2) and TRBJ2-2, with 7 positions matching TRBD1. The germline gives CDR1 LGHDT, CDR2 YNNKEL (reference sequence). This CDR3 has 17 residues. V lost 0 bases, J lost 5 bases, and 9 bases stayed unmatched.

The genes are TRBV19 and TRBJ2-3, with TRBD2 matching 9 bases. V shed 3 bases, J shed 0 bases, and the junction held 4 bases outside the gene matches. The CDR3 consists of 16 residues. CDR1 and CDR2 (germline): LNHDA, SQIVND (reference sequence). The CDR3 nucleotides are TGTGCCAGTAGTATTTTTCTAGCGGGAAGCACAGATACGCAGTATTTT. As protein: CASSIFLAGSTDTQYF. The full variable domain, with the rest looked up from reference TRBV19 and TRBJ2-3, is DGGITQSPKYLFRKEGQNVTLSCEQNLNHDAMYWYRQDPGQGLRLIYYSQIVNDFQKGDIAEGYSVSREKKESFPLTVTSAQKNPTAFYLCASSIFLAGSTDTQYFGPGTRLTVL.

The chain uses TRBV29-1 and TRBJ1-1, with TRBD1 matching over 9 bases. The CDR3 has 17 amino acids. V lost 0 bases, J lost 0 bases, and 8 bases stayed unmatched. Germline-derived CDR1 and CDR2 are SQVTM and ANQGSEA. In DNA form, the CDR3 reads TGCAGCGTTGAAGATCAAGGGACAGGGACATTGAACACTGAAGCTTTCTTT. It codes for CSVEDQGTGTLNTEAFF. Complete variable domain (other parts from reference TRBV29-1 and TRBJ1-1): SAVISQKPSRDICQRGTSLTIQCQVDSQVTMMFWYRQQPGQSLTLIATANQGSEATYESGFVIDKFPISRPNLTFSTLTVSNMSPEDSSIYLCSVEDQGTGTLNTEAFFGQGTRLTVV.

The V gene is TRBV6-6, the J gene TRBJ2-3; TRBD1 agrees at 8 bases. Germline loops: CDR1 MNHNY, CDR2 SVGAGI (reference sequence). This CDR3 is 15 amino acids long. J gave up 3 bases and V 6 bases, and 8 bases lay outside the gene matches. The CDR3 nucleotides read TGTGCCAGCAGCACAGGACAGGGTTGGACAGATACGCAGTATTTT. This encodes CASSTGQGWTDTQYF.

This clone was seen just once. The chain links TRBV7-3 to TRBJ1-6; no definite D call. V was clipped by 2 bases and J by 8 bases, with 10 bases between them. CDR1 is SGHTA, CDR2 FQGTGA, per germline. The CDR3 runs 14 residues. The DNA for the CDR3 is TGTGCCAGCAGCTTATTGGGAGGTGATTCACCCCTCCACTTT. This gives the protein CASSLLGGDSPLHF.

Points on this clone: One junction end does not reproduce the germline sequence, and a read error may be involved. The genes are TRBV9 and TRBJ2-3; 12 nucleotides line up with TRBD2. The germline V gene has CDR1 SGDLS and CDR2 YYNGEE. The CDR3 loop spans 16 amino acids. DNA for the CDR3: TGTGCCAGCAGCGAAGGTTCTAGCGGGGGGGCAGATATGCAGTATTTT. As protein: CASSEGSSGGADMQYF.

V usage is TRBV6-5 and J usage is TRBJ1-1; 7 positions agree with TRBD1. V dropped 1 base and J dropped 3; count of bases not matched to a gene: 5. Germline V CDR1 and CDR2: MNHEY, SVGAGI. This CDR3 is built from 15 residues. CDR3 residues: CASSYFAGTDTEAFF. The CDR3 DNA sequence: TGTGCCAGCAGTTACTTTGCCGGGACAGACACTGAAGCTTTCTTT.

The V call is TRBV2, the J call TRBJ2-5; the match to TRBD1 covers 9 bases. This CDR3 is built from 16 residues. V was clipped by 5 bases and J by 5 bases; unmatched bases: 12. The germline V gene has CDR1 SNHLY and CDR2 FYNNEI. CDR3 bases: TGTGCCAGCAGTCGAGCTACAGGGGGCAGCGGTGAGACCCAGTACTTC. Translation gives CASSRATGGSGETQYF. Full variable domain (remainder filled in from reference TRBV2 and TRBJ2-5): EPEVTQTPSHQVTQMGQEVILRCVPISNHLYFYWYRQILGQKVEFLVSFYNNEISEKSEIFDDQFSVERPDGSNFTLKIRSTKLEDSAMYFCASSRATGGSGETQYFGPGTRLLVL.

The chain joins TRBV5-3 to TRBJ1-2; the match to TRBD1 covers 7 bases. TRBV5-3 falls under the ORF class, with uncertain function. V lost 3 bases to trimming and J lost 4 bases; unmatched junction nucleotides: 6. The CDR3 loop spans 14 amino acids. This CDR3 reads CARSYGTALYGYTF. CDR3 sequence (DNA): TGTGCCAGAAGCTATGGGACAGCCCTCTATGGCTACACCTTC.

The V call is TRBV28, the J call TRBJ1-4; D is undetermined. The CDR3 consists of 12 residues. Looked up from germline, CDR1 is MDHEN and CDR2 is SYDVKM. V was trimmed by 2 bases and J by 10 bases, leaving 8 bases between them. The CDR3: CASSLRVGKLFF. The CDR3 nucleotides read TGTGCCAGCAGTTTACGGGTAGGAAAACTGTTTTTT.

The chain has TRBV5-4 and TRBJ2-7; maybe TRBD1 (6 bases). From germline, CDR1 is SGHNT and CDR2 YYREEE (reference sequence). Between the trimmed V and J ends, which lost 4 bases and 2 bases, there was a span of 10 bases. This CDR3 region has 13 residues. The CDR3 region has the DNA TGTGCCAGCAGCATCAGGGACACCTACGAGCAGTACTTC. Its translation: CASSIRDTYEQYF.

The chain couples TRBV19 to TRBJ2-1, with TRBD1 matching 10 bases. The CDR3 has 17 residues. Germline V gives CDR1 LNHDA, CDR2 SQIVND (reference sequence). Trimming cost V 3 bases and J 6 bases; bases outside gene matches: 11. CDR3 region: CASSIYGGQGLGNEQFF. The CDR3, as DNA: TGTGCCAGTAGTATTTATGGGGGACAGGGGTTAGGCAATGAGCAGTTCTTC.

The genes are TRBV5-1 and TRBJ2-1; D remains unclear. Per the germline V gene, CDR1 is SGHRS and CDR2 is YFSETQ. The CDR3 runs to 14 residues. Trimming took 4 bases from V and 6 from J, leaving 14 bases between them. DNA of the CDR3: TGCGCCAGCAGCAACCGGGTGGCCACCAATGAGCAGTTCTTC. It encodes CASSNRVATNEQFF.

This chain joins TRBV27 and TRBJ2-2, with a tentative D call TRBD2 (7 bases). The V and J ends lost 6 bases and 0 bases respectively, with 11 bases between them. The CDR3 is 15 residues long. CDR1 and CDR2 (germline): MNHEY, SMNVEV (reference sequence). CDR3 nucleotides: TGTGCCAGCAGCCGGGGGGCTCCGAACACCGGGGAGCTGTTTTTT. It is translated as CASSRGAPNTGELFF.